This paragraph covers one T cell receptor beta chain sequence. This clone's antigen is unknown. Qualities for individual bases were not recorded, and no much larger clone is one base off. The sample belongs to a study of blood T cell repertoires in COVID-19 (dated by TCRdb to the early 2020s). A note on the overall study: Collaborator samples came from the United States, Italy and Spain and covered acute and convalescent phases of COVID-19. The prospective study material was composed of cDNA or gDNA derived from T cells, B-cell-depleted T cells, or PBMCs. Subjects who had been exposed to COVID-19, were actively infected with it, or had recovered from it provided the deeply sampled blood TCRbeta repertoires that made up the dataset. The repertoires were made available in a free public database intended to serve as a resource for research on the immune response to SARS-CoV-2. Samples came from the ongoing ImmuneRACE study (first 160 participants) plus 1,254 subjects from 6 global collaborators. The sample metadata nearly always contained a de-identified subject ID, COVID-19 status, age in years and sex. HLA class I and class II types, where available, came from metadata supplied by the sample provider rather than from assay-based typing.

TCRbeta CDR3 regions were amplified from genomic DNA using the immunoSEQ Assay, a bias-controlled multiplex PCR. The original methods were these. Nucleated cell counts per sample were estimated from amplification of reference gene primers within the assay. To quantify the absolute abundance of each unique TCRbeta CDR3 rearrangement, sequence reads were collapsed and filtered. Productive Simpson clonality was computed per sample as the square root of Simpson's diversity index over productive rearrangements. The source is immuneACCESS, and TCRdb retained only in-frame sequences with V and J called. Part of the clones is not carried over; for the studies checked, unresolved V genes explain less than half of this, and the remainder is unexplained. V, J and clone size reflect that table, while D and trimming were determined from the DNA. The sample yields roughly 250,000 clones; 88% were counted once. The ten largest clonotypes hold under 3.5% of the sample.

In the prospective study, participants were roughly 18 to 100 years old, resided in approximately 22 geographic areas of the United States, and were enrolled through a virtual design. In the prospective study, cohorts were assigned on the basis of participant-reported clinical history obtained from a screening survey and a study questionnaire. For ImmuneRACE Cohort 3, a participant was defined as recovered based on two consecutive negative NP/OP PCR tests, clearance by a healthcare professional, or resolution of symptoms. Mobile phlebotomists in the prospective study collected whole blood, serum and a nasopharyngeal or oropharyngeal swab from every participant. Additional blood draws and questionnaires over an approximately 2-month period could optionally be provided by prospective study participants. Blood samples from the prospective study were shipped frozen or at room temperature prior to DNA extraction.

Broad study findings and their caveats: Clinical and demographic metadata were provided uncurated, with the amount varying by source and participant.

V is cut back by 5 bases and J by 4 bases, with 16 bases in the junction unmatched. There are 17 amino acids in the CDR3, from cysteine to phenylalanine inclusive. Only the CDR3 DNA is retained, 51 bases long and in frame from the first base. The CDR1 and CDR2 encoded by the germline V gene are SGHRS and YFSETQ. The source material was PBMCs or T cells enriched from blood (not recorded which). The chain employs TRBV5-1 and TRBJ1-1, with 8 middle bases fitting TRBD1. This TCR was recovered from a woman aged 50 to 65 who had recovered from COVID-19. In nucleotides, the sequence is TGCGCCAGCAGGCCCGGGACAGGTCCTCGTTTGGGCACTGAAGCTTTCTTT. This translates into CASRPGTGPRLGTEAFF.